Given below is one TCR beta chain in context. Its antigen is currently unknown. This CDR3 contains 14 residues. Germline assignment: CDR1 MNHNS and CDR2 SASEGT. UMIs incorporating a 6-nucleotide sample barcode were appended by means of template switching. TCRdb reworked the 5' RACE reads into one entry per CDR3 protein, no DNA. Recorded for this sample: around 220,000 distinct CDR3 sequences. These data belong to a study of monozygotic twins with inflammatory bowel disease. Whole-blood RNA isolation (total RNA) proceeded without T cell sorting. Study-wide results and limits: The existence of one strong signal or clonotype linked to IBD lacked support. It was observed that concordant and discordant twins did not differ in repertoire similarity, possibly given limited power.

The material sequenced was blood. J is TRBJ2-7 and V is TRBV6-1. This receptor was identified in a human donor with ulcerative colitis or Crohn's disease, or a healthy co-twin of an affected twin (not recorded which). CDR3 sequence reads: CASSKERGRNEQYF.